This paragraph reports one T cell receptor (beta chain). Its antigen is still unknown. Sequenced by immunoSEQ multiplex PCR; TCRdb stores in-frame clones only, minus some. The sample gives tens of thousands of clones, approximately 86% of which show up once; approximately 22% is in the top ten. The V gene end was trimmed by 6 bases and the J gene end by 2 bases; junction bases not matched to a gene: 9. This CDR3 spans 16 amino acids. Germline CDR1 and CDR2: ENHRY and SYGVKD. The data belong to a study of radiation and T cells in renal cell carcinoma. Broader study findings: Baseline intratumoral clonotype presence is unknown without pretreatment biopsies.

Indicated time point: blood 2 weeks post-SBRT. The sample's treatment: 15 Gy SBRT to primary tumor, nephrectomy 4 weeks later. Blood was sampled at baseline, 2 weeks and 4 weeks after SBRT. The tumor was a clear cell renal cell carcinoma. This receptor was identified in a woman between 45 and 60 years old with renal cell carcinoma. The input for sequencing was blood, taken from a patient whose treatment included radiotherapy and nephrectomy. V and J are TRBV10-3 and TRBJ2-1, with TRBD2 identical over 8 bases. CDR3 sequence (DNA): TGTGCCATCAGGACCATGTCGGGGGGGGCCTACAATGAGCAGTTCTTC. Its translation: CAIRTMSGGAYNEQFF.